The 20 T cell receptor beta chains listed next were all sequenced from one sample in a study of immune evolution from preneoplasia to lung adenocarcinoma. Data came from immunoSEQ multiplex PCR; TCRdb stores just in-frame clones and leaves some out. The table has about 3,400 clones, about three quarters seen once. The sequenced material came from FFPE atypical adenomatous hyperplasia tissue from the lung. The subset was: atypical adenomatous hyperplasia (AAH), lung preneoplasia. Every receptor here comes from a person aged 70 to 85 with lung adenocarcinoma.

This rearrangement joins TRBV16 to TRBJ1-1; D is perhaps TRBD1 (5 bases). V shed 3 bases and J shed 11 bases, with 13 bases lying between them. This CDR3 spans 12 amino acids. CDR1 KGHSY and CDR2 FQNENV come from the germline V gene. CDR3 residues: CASSQQGSVAFF. The CDR3 region has the DNA TGTGCCAGCAGCCAGCAGGGTTCTGTCGCTTTCTTT.

V gene TRBV5-4 combines with J gene TRBJ1-2; D perhaps matches TRBD1 (5 bases). V was trimmed by 0 bases and J by 8 bases, leaving 17 bases between them. Looked up from germline, CDR1 is SGHNT and CDR2 is YYREEE (reference sequence). The CDR3 sequence is 15 residues long. In DNA form, the CDR3 reads TGTGCCAGCAGCTTGGATTCGGTAGGGACTCTAGGCTACACCTTC. Its protein product is CASSLDSVGTLGYTF.

This clone was detected only a few times. The rearrangement joins TRBV21-1 to TRBJ2-2. TRBV21-1 is recorded as a pseudogene. The CDR3 is 18 residues long. For the CDR3, the DNA is TGTGCCAGCAGCAACGATACGCGACGGGACCCCAACACCGGGGAGCTGTTTTTT. It is translated as CASSNDTRRDPNTGELFF.

The rearrangement uses TRBV2 and TRBJ2-1, with 9 bases lining up with TRBD2. This CDR3 has 14 residues. The junction had 7 bases not matched to a gene; V was cut back by 8 bases and J by 5 bases. Germline V gene sequence: CDR1 SNHLY, CDR2 FYNNEI. DNA for the CDR3: TGTGCCAGCGCCCGACTAGCGGTTAACAATGAGCAGTTCTTC. Translating gives CASARLAVNNEQFF.

The rearrangement links TRBV14 to TRBJ1-1; D unclear. Between the trimmed V and J ends, which lost 0 bases and 6 bases, there was a span of 14 bases. Germline CDR1 is SGHDN and CDR2 is FVKESK. There are 15 residues in the CDR3. Written as DNA, the CDR3 is TGTGCCAGCAGCCAAGAGGTGAACCGGTGGGCTGAAGCTTTCTTT. Its translation is CASSQEVNRWAEAFF.

The chain joins TRBV10-1 to TRBJ2-7, with D perhaps matching TRBD1 (6 bases). Germline lookup yields CDR1 WNHNN and CDR2 SYGVQD (reference sequence). The CDR3 contains 12 residues. Trimming pared 6 bases from V and 5 bases from J, leaving 11 bases between. CDR3 region: CASRGTSDEQYF. DNA of the CDR3: TGCGCCAGCAGAGGGACATCCGACGAGCAGTACTTC.

V gene TRBV5-1 combines with J gene TRBJ1-1; no firm D call. With 0 bases removed from V and 2 bases from J, the gap between germline ends came to 8 bases. Germline V CDR1 and CDR2: SGHRS, YFSETQ. The CDR3 is 14 residues long. CDR3: CASSLAGTNTEAFF. Here the CDR3 DNA reads TGCGCCAGCAGCTTGGCAGGTACTAACACTGAAGCTTTCTTT.

This clone is categorized as large. The V call is TRBV6-5, the J call TRBJ2-1; D is undetermined. V was pared by 2 bases and J by 0 bases, with 11 bases between. Germline assignment: CDR1 MNHEY and CDR2 SVGAGI. The CDR3 contains 16 residues. The CDR3 nucleotides read TGTGCCAGCAGTTACCGCCGGCCGAGCTCCTACAATGAGCAGTTCTTC. This encodes CASSYRRPSSYNEQFF.

This clone was recorded a few times. The chain joins TRBV28 to TRBJ1-3, with TRBD1 as a possible D gene (5 bases). The CDR3 runs 17 residues. Germline loops: CDR1 MDHEN, CDR2 SYDVKM. With 5 bases removed from V and 2 bases from J, the gap between germline ends came to 19 bases. The CDR3 is CASSLTHRWGAGNTIYF. The CDR3 DNA follows: TGTGCCAGCAGTCTTACCCATAGATGGGGGGCTGGAAACACCATATATTTT.

This clone was counted a single time. CDR3: CASSLVWRHSSYEQYF. The DNA of the CDR3 is TGTGCCAGCAGCTTAGTTTGGAGACATAGCTCCTACGAGCAGTACTTC. The chain employs TRBV7-2 and TRBJ2-7; D remains ambiguous. CDR1 and CDR2 (germline): SGHTA, FQGNSA. V lost 1 base, J lost 0 bases, and 13 bases lay in between. CDR3 size: 16 residues.

The chain employs TRBV29-1 and TRBJ2-2, with D uncertain. CDR1 and CDR2 (germline): SQVTM, ANQGSEA. The germline V and J ends were trimmed by 6 bases and 4 bases, with 18 bases remaining between them. This CDR3 region has 15 residues. This chain's CDR3 is CSVERAGGITGELFF. The CDR3 DNA reads as TGCAGCGTAGAGAGAGCAGGTGGGATCACCGGGGAGCTGTTTTTT.

The genes are TRBV4-2 and TRBJ2-1, with TRBD2 matching over 11 bases. The germline CDR1 and CDR2 sequences are LGHNA and YNFKEQ. The V segment lost 6 bases and the J segment 3 bases; nucleotides outside the gene matches: 10. CDR3 size: 17 residues. The chain's CDR3 is CASSRSGTSGDYNEQFF. The CDR3 bases are TGTGCCAGCAGTCGGTCCGGGACTAGCGGAGACTACAATGAGCAGTTCTTC.

J is TRBJ2-2 and V is TRBV9, with 9 bases that match TRBD2. V shed 0 bases, J shed 7 bases, and the junction held 7 bases outside the gene matches. Germline V gives CDR1 SGDLS, CDR2 YYNGEE. The CDR3 is 16 amino acids. CDR3: CASSVAPLAGFGELFF. The CDR3 nucleotides read TGTGCCAGCAGCGTAGCTCCCCTAGCGGGATTCGGGGAGCTGTTTTTT.

This clone showed up just once. J is TRBJ1-1 and V is TRBV5-4; D call uncertain. Between the trimmed V and J ends, which lost 0 bases and 0 bases, there was a span of 9 bases. Germline values: CDR1 SGHNT, CDR2 YYREEE (reference sequence). The CDR3 has 15 amino acids. The CDR3 sequence is CASSLGIGLNTEAFF. Here the CDR3 DNA reads TGTGCCAGCAGCTTGGGGATAGGATTGAACACTGAAGCTTTCTTT.

CDR3 protein: CASSPGSVADTQYF. The DNA for the CDR3 is TGCGCCAGCAGCCCGGGGTCTGTTGCAGATACGCAGTATTTT. The chain uses TRBV5-1 and TRBJ2-3, with TRBD2 as a possible D gene (5 bases). The CDR3 is made up of 14 amino acids. The germline V gene has CDR1 SGHRS and CDR2 YFSETQ. V was clipped by 4 bases and J by 4 bases, with 13 bases between them.

The V gene is TRBV28, the J gene TRBJ1-1, with a possible D match to TRBD1 (5 bases). Germline lookup yields CDR1 MDHEN and CDR2 SYDVKM. The CDR3 is 14 residues long. The germline V and J ends were trimmed by 6 bases and 1 base, with 12 bases remaining between them. In DNA, the CDR3 is TGTGCCAGCAGCCACGGGGGTGAGAACACTGAAGCTTTCTTT. This translates into CASSHGGENTEAFF. The full variable domain, in which reference TRBV28 and TRBJ1-1 provide the parts outside the CDR3, is DVKVTQSSRYLVKRTGEKVFLECVQDMDHENMFWYRQDPGLGLRLIYFSYDVKMKEKGDIPEGYSVSREKKERFSLILESASTNQTSMYLCASSHGGENTEAFFGQGTRLTVV.

Only one count was recorded for this clone. This sequence joins TRBV18 and TRBJ1-3, with D unresolved. CDR1 is KGHSH and CDR2 is LQKENI in the germline V gene. Trimming pared 3 bases from V and 2 bases from J, leaving 5 bases between. The CDR3 contains 13 residues. DNA of the CDR3: TGTGCCAGCTCACCGGCAACTGGAAACACCATATATTTT. This translates into CASSPATGNTIYF.

J is TRBJ2-7 and V is TRBV5-1; D may match TRBD1 or TRBD2 (5 bases each). The CDR3 is made up of 15 amino acids. V dropped 3 bases and J dropped 3 bases, with 16 bases sitting between them. Germline V gives CDR1 SGHRS, CDR2 YFSETQ. CDR3 DNA: TGCGCCAGCAGCTGGGGGATGACCAACGACTACGAGCAGTACTTC. This encodes CASSWGMTNDYEQYF.

The CDR3 sequence: CSVEDSGSSYNEQFF. As DNA, the CDR3 is TGCAGCGTTGAAGATAGCGGAAGCTCCTACAATGAGCAGTTCTTC. V gene TRBV29-1 combines with J gene TRBJ2-1, with D possibly TRBD2 on 6 matching bases. V lost 0 bases, J lost 0 bases, and 9 bases lay in between. The CDR3 covers 15 residues. Germline V gene sequence: CDR1 SQVTM, CDR2 ANQGSEA.

This clone showed up just a few times. V is TRBV15 and J is TRBJ1-3, with D perhaps TRBD1 (5 bases). The germline gives CDR1 LNHNV, CDR2 YYDKDF (reference sequence). Trimming left V 8 bases short and J 8 bases short, with 13 bases between. The CDR3 covers 12 residues. The CDR3 region is CATRRGSDTIYF. CDR3 coding DNA: TGTGCCACCCGAAGGGGTTCGGACACCATATATTTT.